One sample yielded the 2 T cell receptor beta chains listed below, sequenced in a study of breast tumors, draining lymph nodes, adjacent tissues (dated by TCRdb to about 2016). Preparation of the library involved multiplex PCR. TCRdb lists the instrument as Illumina HiSeq 2000. The public reads were run again by TCRdb, first through fastp at Q25 and then through MiXCR, and only productive beta chains were kept. When rows share a CDR3 protein, they turn into one entry using the most common DNA and genes. This sample holds approximately 210,000 distinct CDR3 sequences; approximately 31% were observed only once. 1.4% of the sample goes to the ten largest clones. Lymph node samples came from the axillary draining lymph nodes of breast cancer patients. Sequencing was performed on axillary lymph node tissue. Every receptor here comes from a female donor with breast cancer. Some clones in this sample may be carry-over from other donors' samples.

This clonotype has a count of ten or more. V usage is TRBV5-1 and J usage is TRBJ2-3; TRBD2 matches at 11 bases. CDR3 length: 18 amino acids. Germline CDR1 is SGHRS and CDR2 is YFSETQ. Germline trimming cut 2 bases from V and 1 base from J; bases unmatched to any gene: 9. CDR3 sequence reads: CASSFSGRALRGTDTQYF. For the CDR3, the DNA is TGCGCCAGCAGCTTTAGCGGGAGGGCCCTAAGGGGCACAGATACGCAGTATTTT.

In this sample, this clonotype turned up many times. The chain is built from TRBV10-3 and TRBJ2-3; tentative D call: TRBD2 (6 bases). Germline CDR1 is ENHRY and CDR2 is SYGVKD. The CDR3 is 13 amino acids. CDR3 DNA sequence: TGTGCATCCAGACTAGAGCAAACAGATACGCAGTATTTT. It translates to CASRLEQTDTQYF.